The 5 T cell receptor beta chains given below trace back to one sample, sequenced in a study of immune evolution from preneoplasia to lung adenocarcinoma. Generated by immunoSEQ multiplex PCR, the TCRdb table keeps only in-frame clones and is missing some. The sample consists of about 8,200 clones, more than 75% of them appearing once. Source material: FFPE adjacent normal lung tissue. Source of these receptors: a person in their 70s with lung adenocarcinoma.

This clone was detected only a few times. V and J are TRBV5-1 and TRBJ2-7, with TRBD2 identical over 10 bases. Germline assignment: CDR1 SGHRS and CDR2 YFSETQ. CDR3 length: 16 residues. The J segment lost 5 bases and the V segment lost 0 bases, leaving 8 bases of the junction unmatched. CDR3 in amino acids: CASSLGPGTSDNEQYF. In nucleotides, the CDR3 is TGCGCCAGCAGCTTGGGGCCCGGGACTAGCGACAACGAGCAGTACTTC.

The chain is built from TRBV7-8 and TRBJ2-2, with TRBD2 as a possible D gene (5 bases). The germline V gene has CDR1 SGHVS and CDR2 FQNEAQ. The CDR3 contains 12 residues. V was cut by 7 bases and J by 8 bases, with 11 bases left in between. CDR3 in amino acids: CASNRAEGELFF. The DNA of the CDR3 is TGTGCCAGCAATCGAGCGGAGGGGGAGCTGTTTTTT.

The rearrangement links TRBV29-1 to TRBJ2-5; D may be TRBD1 or TRBD2 (5 bases each). Germline lookup yields CDR1 SQVTM and CDR2 ANQGSEA. The CDR3 covers 13 residues. Trimming left V 0 bases short and J 5 bases short, with 10 bases between. The CDR3 nucleotides are TGCAGCGTTGAAGAGGGGGTAGAGGAGACCCAGTACTTC. As protein: CSVEEGVEETQYF.

The CDR3 region is CASSDGARYGYTF. DNA for the CDR3: TGTGCCAGCAGTGACGGAGCTCGCTATGGCTACACCTTC. The chain is built from TRBV6-1 and TRBJ1-2; D is ambiguous. The CDR3 has 13 amino acids. The germline V gene encodes CDR1 MNHNS and CDR2 SASEGT. Trimming cost V 3 bases and J 4 bases, with 9 bases left between them.

The genes are TRBV28 and TRBJ2-5; 11 bases line up with TRBD1. Trimming took 5 bases from V and 5 from J; bases not matched to a gene: 10. CDR3 length equals 16 residues. From germline, CDR1 is MDHEN and CDR2 SYDVKM. CDR3 in DNA: TGTGCCAGCAGTCCTCCAGGACAGGGGGCGAGGGAGACCCAGTACTTC. Its protein is CASSPPGQGARETQYF.